This T cell receptor beta chain emerged from a study of blood T cell repertoires in COVID-19. This clone was recorded a few times. Each recovered donor of Cohort 3 presented with two negative PCRs, clearance, or symptom resolution. The CDR3 is 16 residues long. Germline-derived CDR1 and CDR2 are SGHRS and YFSETQ. Trimming removed 0 bases from V and 2 bases from J, with 9 bases in between. Per the authors' pipeline: Quantification of nucleated cells was approximated via reference gene primer amplification. The method was immunoSEQ multiplex PCR; TCRdb's version includes in-frame clones alone and lacks a portion of them. The V and J calls and clone size are taken from that table; D and trimming were inferred from the DNA. There are fewer than 400,000 clones in the sample; 88% occur only once, and more than 5% lies in the top ten.

Sequencing used PBMCs or T cells enriched from blood (not recorded which). The chain links TRBV5-1 to TRBJ1-6, with TRBD1 as a possible D gene (5 bases). The sequence derives from a young man who had recovered from COVID-19. In nucleotides, the CDR3 is TGCGCCAGCAGCTTGGGGACAATCCCCTATAATTCACCCCTCCACTTT. Translation: CASSLGTIPYNSPLHF.